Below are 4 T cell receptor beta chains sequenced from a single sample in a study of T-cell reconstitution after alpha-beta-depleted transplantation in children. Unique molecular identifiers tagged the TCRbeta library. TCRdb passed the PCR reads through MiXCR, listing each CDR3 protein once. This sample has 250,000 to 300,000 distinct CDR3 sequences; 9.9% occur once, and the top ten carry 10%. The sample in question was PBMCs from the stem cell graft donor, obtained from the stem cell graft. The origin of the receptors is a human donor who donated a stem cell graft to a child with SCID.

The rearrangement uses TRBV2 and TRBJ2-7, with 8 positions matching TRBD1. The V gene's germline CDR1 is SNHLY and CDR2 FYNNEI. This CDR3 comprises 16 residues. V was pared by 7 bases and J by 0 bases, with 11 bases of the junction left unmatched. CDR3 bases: TGTGCCAGCAACCGGAACAGGGGGTCCTCCTCCTACGAGCAGTACTTC. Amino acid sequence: CASNRNRGSSSYEQYF.

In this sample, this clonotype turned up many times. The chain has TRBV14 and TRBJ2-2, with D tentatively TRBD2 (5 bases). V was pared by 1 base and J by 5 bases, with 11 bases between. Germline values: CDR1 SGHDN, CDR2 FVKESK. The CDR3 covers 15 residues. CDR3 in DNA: TGTGCCAGCAGCCAAGGAGCGTCGGGGACCGGGGAGCTGTTTTTT. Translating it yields CASSQGASGTGELFF.

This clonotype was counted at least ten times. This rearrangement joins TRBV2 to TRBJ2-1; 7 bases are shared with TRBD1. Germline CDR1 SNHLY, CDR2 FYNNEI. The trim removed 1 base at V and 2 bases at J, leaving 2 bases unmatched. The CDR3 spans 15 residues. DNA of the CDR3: TGTGCCAGCAGTGAAGATGGACAGGCCTACAATGAGCAGTTCTTC. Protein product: CASSEDGQAYNEQFF.

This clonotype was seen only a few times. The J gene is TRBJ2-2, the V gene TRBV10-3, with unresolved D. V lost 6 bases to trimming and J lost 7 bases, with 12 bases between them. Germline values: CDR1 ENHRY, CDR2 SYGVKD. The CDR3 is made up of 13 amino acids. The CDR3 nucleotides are TGTGCCATCAGCACCGGCCACGGCGGGGAGCTGTTTTTT. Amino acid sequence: CAISTGHGGELFF.